This TCR beta chain appears in the sequencing data of a study of cytomegalovirus exposure and HLA in healthy donors. Looking at the study overall: The study placed 70% to 85% of its approximately 360 genotyped donors in the Caucasian-associated ancestry cluster.

This CDR3 spans 15 amino acids. The ends were cut back, 0 bases at V and 8 bases at J, with 13 bases in the middle. Germline V CDR1 and CDR2: SEHNR, FQNEAQ (reference sequence). Primers: 60 Vbeta forward and 13 Jbeta reverse. Generated by immunoSEQ multiplex PCR, the TCRdb table keeps only in-frame clones and is missing some. The repertoire table contains 50,000 or so clones. The clonotype was recovered from a woman between 18 and 29 years old in good health and CMV-seronegative. The sequencing sample was made of PBMCs. The chain combines TRBV7-9 with TRBJ1-4; D unclear. The CDR3 DNA is TGTGCCAGCAGCTTAGCGCACACAATCGGGGAAAAACTGTTTTTT. Protein product: CASSLAHTIGEKLFF.